This TCR beta chain appears in the sequencing data of a study of beta chain features in type 1 diabetes. The trim removed 4 bases at V and 4 bases at J, leaving 5 bases unmatched. CDR3 size: 14 residues. The germline CDR1 and CDR2 sequences are SGHTA and FQGTGA. The authors sorted CD4+ naive, central memory, regulatory and stem cell-like memory cells via CD45RO/CCR7/CD25/CD127/CD95/CD27. Expressed TCRB transcripts were sequenced after all isolated RNA was converted to cDNA. Several million reads was the average for naive, central memory and regulatory T cell samples. Here immunoSEQ multiplex PCR was the method, and the copy in TCRdb shows in-frame clones only, minus some. This table has under 300,000 clones, around 7.3% appearing once. This clone occurred a few times. Its matching antigen is unknown. The study, taken as a whole, reports: Overrepresentation of cells with high TCR expression could result from cDNA sequencing. Whether HLA type affects TCRB rearrangement stayed undetermined in the present work.

This sequence originates from a woman younger than 35 in good health. The chain employs TRBV7-3 and TRBJ2-5, with 8 bases lining up with TRBD1. Source material: central memory CD4+ T cells from blood. This chain's CDR3 is CASSSHRGVETQYF. The CDR3 DNA is TGTGCCAGCAGCTCCCACAGGGGGGTAGAGACCCAGTACTTC.